Listed here are 10 T cell receptor beta chains from one sample, sequenced in a study of identical twins. TCRdb fed the 5' RACE reads into MiXCR, producing one record per CDR3 protein. The table has about 720,000 distinct CDR3 sequences, over 8.5% seen once; the top ten hold 0.8% to 1%. These data are also associated with another study on yellow fever vaccine responses in identical twins.

Sample: PBMCs. Receptors were obtained from a woman aged 18-29 years in good health.

This sequence joins TRBV9 and TRBJ2-5, with 9 bases aligning to TRBD2. This CDR3 has 17 amino acids. CDR1 SGDLS and CDR2 YYNGEE come from the germline V gene. After removal of 3 bases from V and 3 bases from J, the junction contained 12 bases not matched to a gene. The CDR3 nucleotides read TGTGCCAGCAGCGAGGCATTGGGAGCGGGAGGCGAAGAGACCCAGTACTTC. The encoded protein is CASSEALGAGGEETQYF.

The chain combines TRBV24-1 with TRBJ2-1; 8 positions match TRBD1. With 4 bases clipped from V and 9 bases from J, the junction kept 7 bases outside the gene matches. Germline V gene sequence: CDR1 KGHDR, CDR2 SFDVKD. The CDR3 has 14 amino acids. The CDR3 bases are TGTGCCACCAGTGAGCCGGACAGGGTGGGTGAGCAGTTCTTC. This translates into CATSEPDRVGEQFF.

This clonotype was observed a few times. The rearrangement joins TRBV3-1 to TRBJ1-2; no definite D call. The V and J ends lost 2 bases and 7 bases respectively, with 14 bases between them. The V gene's germline CDR1 is LGHDT and CDR2 YNNKEL (reference sequence). The CDR3 consists of 14 residues. CDR3 DNA: TGTGCCAGCAGCCAACTAAATGGGGATCTTGGCTACACCTTC. It encodes CASSQLNGDLGYTF.

The chain joins TRBV18 to TRBJ2-3; D not certain. The CDR3 contains 15 residues. Trimming shortened V by 3 bases and J by 4 bases, and 14 bases separated the two germline ends. Germline V gives CDR1 KGHSH, CDR2 LQKENI. The CDR3 DNA is TGTGCCAGCTCACCTTTGAACTATCAGGCAGATACGCAGTATTTT. Its translation is CASSPLNYQADTQYF.

This clonotype was counted only a few times. The V gene is TRBV10-3, the J gene TRBJ2-3, with TRBD1 as a possible D gene (5 bases). CDR3 length equals 13 residues. The germline V gene has CDR1 ENHRY and CDR2 SYGVKD. V lost 10 bases, J lost 4 bases, and 15 bases lay in between. The DNA for the CDR3 is TGTGCCACTCAGGGCGGACCGGCAGATACGCAGTATTTT. It translates to CATQGGPADTQYF.

This clonotype was picked up many times. The chain recombines TRBV29-1 with TRBJ2-2; 8 positions match TRBD1. The V gene's germline CDR1 is SQVTM and CDR2 ANQGSEA. Trimming removed 6 bases from V and 4 bases from J; junction bases left unmatched: 4. This CDR3 contains 13 residues. DNA of the CDR3: TGCAGCGTCAGACAGGGGACCACCGGGGAGCTGTTTTTT. Encoded protein: CSVRQGTTGELFF.

V gene TRBV7-6 combines with J gene TRBJ2-7; TRBD2 matches at 9 bases. This CDR3 is built from 15 residues. V trimming: 4 bases; J trimming: 3 bases; junction bases outside the gene matches: 7. Germline CDR1 is SGHVS and CDR2 is FNYEAQ. The CDR3 here is CASSSPPSGDYEQYF. The CDR3 coding sequence is TGTGCCAGCAGCTCCCCCCCTAGCGGGGACTACGAGCAGTACTTC.

The V and J genes are TRBV4-2 and TRBJ1-5; 9 bases align to TRBD1. The CDR3 has 17 amino acids. Germline trimming cut 2 bases from V and 2 bases from J; bases unmatched to any gene: 7. Germline loops: CDR1 LGHNA, CDR2 YNFKEQ. CDR3 sequence: CASSQRDRAMGNQPQHF. CDR3 bases: TGTGCCAGCAGCCAACGGGACAGGGCTATGGGCAATCAGCCCCAGCATTTT.

This clonotype was counted ten times or more. The chain carries TRBV29-1 and TRBJ2-1; 7 positions match TRBD2. Trimming cost V 2 bases and J 9 bases; bases outside gene matches: 13. This CDR3 is 15 amino acids long. Per the germline V gene, CDR1 is SQVTM and CDR2 is ANQGSEA. CDR3 DNA sequence: TGCAGCGTTGAAAAAGGTTTTGGGAGGGCAATTGAGCAGTTCTTC. Amino acids: CSVEKGFGRAIEQFF.

The chain carries TRBV6-5 and TRBJ2-1; TRBD2 aligns across 7 bases. The V segment lost 2 bases and the J segment 5 bases; nucleotides outside the gene matches: 9. The CDR3 runs 16 residues. Germline values: CDR1 MNHEY, CDR2 SVGAGI. The CDR3 nucleotides are TGTGCCAGCAGTTACGTCGGATCTAGCGGAAACAATGAGCAGTTCTTC. Its protein product is CASSYVGSSGNNEQFF.